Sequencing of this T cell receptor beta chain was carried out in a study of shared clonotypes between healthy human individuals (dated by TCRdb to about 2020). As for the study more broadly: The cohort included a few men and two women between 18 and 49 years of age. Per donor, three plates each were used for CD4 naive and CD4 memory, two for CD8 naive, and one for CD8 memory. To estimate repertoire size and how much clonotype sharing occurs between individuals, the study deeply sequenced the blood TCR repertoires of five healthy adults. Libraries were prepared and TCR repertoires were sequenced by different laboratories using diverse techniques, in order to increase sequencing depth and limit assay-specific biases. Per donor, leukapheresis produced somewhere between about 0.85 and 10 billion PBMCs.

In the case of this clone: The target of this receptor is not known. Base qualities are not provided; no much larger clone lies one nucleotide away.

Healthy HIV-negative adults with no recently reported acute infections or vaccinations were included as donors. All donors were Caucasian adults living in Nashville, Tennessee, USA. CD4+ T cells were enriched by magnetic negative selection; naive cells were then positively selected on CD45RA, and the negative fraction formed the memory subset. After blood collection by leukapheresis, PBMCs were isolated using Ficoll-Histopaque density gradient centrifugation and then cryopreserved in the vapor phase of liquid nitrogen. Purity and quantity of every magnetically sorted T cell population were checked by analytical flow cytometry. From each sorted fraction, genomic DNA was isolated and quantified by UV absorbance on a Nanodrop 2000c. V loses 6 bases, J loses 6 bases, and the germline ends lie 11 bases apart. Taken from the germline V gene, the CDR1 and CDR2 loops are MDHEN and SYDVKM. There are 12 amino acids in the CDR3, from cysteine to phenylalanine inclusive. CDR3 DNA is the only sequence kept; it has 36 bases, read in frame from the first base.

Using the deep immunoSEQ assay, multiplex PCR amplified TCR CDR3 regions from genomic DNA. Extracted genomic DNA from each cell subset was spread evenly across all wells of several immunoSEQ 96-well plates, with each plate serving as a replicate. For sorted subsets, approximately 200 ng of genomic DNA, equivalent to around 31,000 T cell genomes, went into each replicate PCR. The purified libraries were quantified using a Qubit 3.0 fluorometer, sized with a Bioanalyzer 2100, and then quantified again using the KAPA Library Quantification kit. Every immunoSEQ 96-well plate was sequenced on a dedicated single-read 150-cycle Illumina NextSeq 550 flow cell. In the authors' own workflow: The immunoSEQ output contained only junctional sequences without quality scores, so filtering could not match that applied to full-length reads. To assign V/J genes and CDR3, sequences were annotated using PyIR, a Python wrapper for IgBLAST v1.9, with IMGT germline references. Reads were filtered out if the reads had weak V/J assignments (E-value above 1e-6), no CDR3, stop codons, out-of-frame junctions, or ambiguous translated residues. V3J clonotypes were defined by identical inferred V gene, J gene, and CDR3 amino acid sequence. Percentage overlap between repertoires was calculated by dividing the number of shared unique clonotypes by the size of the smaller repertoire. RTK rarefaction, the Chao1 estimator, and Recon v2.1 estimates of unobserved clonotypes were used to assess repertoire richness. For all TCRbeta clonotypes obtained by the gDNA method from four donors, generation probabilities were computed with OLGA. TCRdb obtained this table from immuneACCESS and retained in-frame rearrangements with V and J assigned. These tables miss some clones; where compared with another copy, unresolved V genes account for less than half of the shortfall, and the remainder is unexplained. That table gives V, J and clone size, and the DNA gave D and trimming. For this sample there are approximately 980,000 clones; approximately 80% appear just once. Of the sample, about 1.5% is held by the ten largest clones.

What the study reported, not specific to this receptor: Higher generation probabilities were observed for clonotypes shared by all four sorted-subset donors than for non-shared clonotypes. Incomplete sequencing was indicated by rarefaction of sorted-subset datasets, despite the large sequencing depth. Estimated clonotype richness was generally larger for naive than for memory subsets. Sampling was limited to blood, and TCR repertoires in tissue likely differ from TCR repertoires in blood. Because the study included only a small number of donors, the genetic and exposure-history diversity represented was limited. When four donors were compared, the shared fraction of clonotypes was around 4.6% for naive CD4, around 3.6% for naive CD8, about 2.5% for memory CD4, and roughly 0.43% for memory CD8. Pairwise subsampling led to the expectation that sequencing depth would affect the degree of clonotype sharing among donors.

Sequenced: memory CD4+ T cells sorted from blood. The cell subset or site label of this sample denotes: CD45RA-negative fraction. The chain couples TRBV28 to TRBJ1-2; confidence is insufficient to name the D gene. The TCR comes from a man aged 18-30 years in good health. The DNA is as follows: TGTGCCAGCAGCGGTCCGGTGGATGGCTACACCTTC. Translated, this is CASSGPVDGYTF.